These 3 T cell receptor beta chains share one sample of origin, sequenced in a study of blood T cell repertoires in COVID-19 (dated by TCRdb to the early 2020s). Receptor libraries were prepared by the immunoSEQ multiplex PCR assay. This is the immuneACCESS table as TCRdb keeps it, with only in-frame sequences that have V and J called. A part of the clones is gone; compared with another copy, unresolved V genes explain less than half, and the rest is unexplained. In all, the sample holds roughly 320,000 clones, and more than 85% of those were seen once. 1.3% of the sample rests with the top ten. Sequenced input: peripheral blood. The receptor set was obtained from a man between 65 and 85 years old with acute or convalescent COVID-19.

V and J are TRBV11-3 and TRBJ2-7; D is perhaps TRBD2 (6 bases). V gave up 1 base and J gave up 5 bases, with 15 bases separating them. This CDR3 has 15 amino acids. Germline V gives CDR1 SGHNT, CDR2 YENEEA. CDR3 in DNA: TGTGCCAGCAGCTTAGGGGCGGGAAATCTCGACGAGCAGTACTTC. This sequence encodes CASSLGAGNLDEQYF. Complete variable domain (other parts from reference TRBV11-3 and TRBJ2-7): EAGVVQSPRYKIIEKKQPVAFWCNPISGHNTLYWYLQNLGQGPELLIRYENEEAVDDSQLPKDRFSAERLKGVDSTLKIQPAELGDSAVYLCASSLGAGNLDEQYFGPGTRLTVT.

V is TRBV4-2 and J is TRBJ2-4; 7 bases map to TRBD2. J gave up 3 bases and V 0 bases, and 5 bases lay outside the gene matches. CDR1 and CDR2 from the germline V gene are LGHNA and YNFKEQ. CDR3 length: 16 amino acids. The DNA of the CDR3 is TGTGCCAGCAGCCAAGAAGCGGGATCCGGCAAAAACATTCAGTACTTC. It codes for CASSQEAGSGKNIQYF.

The rearrangement joins TRBV10-1 to TRBJ2-7; D call uncertain. V was trimmed by 6 bases and J by 4 bases, leaving 13 bases between them. This CDR3 has 13 residues. Per germline, CDR1 WNHNN and CDR2 SYGVQD (reference sequence). In DNA, the CDR3 is TGCGCCAGCAGACCGCCTCTAGTATACGAGCAGTACTTC. Translation: CASRPPLVYEQYF.